This T cell receptor (beta chain) appears in the sequencing data of a study of cytomegalovirus exposure and HLA in healthy donors. Findings and caveats of the study: Reports credit the classifier with highly specific, highly sensitive diagnosis of cytomegalovirus status. Within the data, a cluster of highly shared sequence variants was likely a sequencing artifact.

Trimming removed 4 bases at V and 4 bases at J, with 19 bases between. The CDR3 extends over 16 amino acids. Germline CDR1 reads MGHRA; CDR2 reads YSYEKL. Turning to this clone: The target antigen is unknown.

Amplification used 60 Vbeta primers and 13 Jbeta primers. In the authors' workflow: There were about 88 million unique TCR beta chains by a later count, and some 10 million of them were shared. Clones were sequenced by immunoSEQ multiplex PCR, and TCRdb holds only the in-frame ones, with some missing. The V and J calls and clone size come from that table; D and trimming were worked out from the DNA. Of about 190,000 clones listed, roughly 81% are singletons. The J gene is TRBJ1-2, the V gene TRBV4-1; D gene ambiguous. What was sequenced was PBMCs. The source of this sequence is a woman aged 25-40 years in good health and CMV-seropositive. CDR3 in amino acids: CASSREGKGSFYGYTF. CDR3 in DNA: TGCGCCAGCAGCCGTGAGGGAAAAGGGAGTTTCTATGGCTACACCTTC.